This is a list of T cell receptor beta chains from one sample in a study of blood T cells in healthy people across ages. One entry per CDR3 protein, called by TCRdb with MiXCR from the 5' RACE reads. The sample consists of 1.5 million to 2 million distinct CDR3 sequences, about 49% of them appearing once. The sequenced sample consisted of blood. The receptor source for this set is a woman in her thirties or forties in good health. CDR3s include the opening cysteine and the closing phenylalanine or tryptophan. The order of the fields is J gene, D gene, clone size, V gene, CDR3 protein, CDR3 DNA. The D gene is left open where the match is weak. Only some rows state a clone size, as once, few, many or a class for expanded clones.

TRBJ2-5	TRBD2	many	TRBV7-2	CASSTLAGGLQETQYF	TGTGCCAGCAGCACCTTAGCGGGGGGGCTCCAAGAGACCCAGTACTTC
TRBJ2-5	.	.	TRBV29-1	CSVPGGHQETQYF	TGCAGCGTCCCCGGGGGGCACCAAGAGACCCAGTACTTC
TRBJ1-1	TRBD1	few	TRBV9	CASSETGVVTEAFF	TGTGCCAGCAGCGAAACAGGGGTGGTGACTGAAGCTTTCTTT
TRBJ2-5	.	.	TRBV9	CASSVEAAGETQYF	TGTGCCAGCAGCGTAGAGGCCGCTGGGGAGACCCAGTACTTC
TRBJ1-2	.	once	TRBV12-5	CASGLVNGLGREGYTF	TGTGCTAGTGGTTTGGTAAACGGGTTAGGGCGCGAGGGCTACACCTTC
TRBJ2-5	.	.	TRBV11-1	CASSHRDSMETQYF	TGTGCCAGCAGCCATCGGGACTCCATGGAGACCCAGTACTTC
TRBJ2-7	.	.	TRBV6-2/TRBV6-3	CASSYNAGARRSEQYF	TGTGCCAGCAGTTACAATGCAGGGGCGCGAAGAAGCGAGCAGTACTTC
TRBJ2-3	.	few	TRBV28	CASRPLGRAEENTDTQYF	TGTGCCAGCAGGCCCCTAGGTAGGGCAGAGGAAAACACAGATACGCAGTATTTT
TRBJ1-5	.	.	TRBV25-1	CASQVDPKNQPQHF	TGTGCCAGCCAAGTCGACCCTAAGAATCAGCCCCAGCATTTT
TRBJ2-7	.	few	TRBV5-1	CASSLAVRGTNEQYF	TGCGCCAGCAGCTTGGCCGTTAGGGGAACCAACGAGCAGTACTTC
TRBJ2-3	TRBD1	.	TRBV3-1	CASSGDRGLPSTDTQYF	TGTGCCAGCAGCGGCGACAGGGGTCTTCCTAGCACAGATACGCAGTATTTT
TRBJ2-3	TRBD2	few	TRBV4-3	CASSIERGGGTDTQYF	TGCGCCAGCAGCATAGAGCGGGGGGGTGGCACAGATACGCAGTATTTT
TRBJ2-1	.	.	TRBV2	CAIQSGAREQFF	TGTGCCATCCAATCAGGGGCCCGAGAGCAGTTCTTC
TRBJ2-1	.	.	TRBV3-1	CASSYSFLARSEQFF	TGTGCCAGCAGCTACTCATTTTTGGCCCGGTCTGAGCAGTTCTTC
TRBJ1-2	.	.	TRBV3-1	CASSLEQSSTYGYTF	TGTGCCAGCAGCCTCGAACAGAGCTCCACGTATGGCTACACCTTC
TRBJ2-3	.	.	TRBV28	CASSSPPKSADTQYF	TGTGCCAGCAGTTCCCCCCCAAAAAGCGCAGATACGCAGTATTTT
TRBJ1-6	.	.	TRBV28	CASSLRQVYNSPLHF	TGTGCCAGCAGTTTAAGACAGGTTTATAATTCACCCCTCCACTTT
TRBJ2-7	.	.	TRBV20-1	CSARDPDVRGFYEQYF	TGCAGTGCTAGAGACCCCGACGTGCGGGGTTTCTACGAGCAGTACTTC
TRBJ2-1	TRBD2	few	TRBV3-1	CASSQEALAGATSYNEQFF	TGTGCCAGCAGCCAAGAAGCACTAGCGGGGGCCACCTCCTACAATGAGCAGTTCTTC
TRBJ2-3	.	.	TRBV6-6	CASRATGRTQYF	TGTGCCAGCAGGGCTACAGGAAGAACGCAGTATTTT
TRBJ2-7	TRBD1	.	TRBV18	CASSPNNRGEQYF	TGTGCCAGCTCACCAAATAACAGGGGCGAGCAGTACTTC
TRBJ2-3	TRBD2	.	TRBV7-2	CASSRRPGLAGGSSTDTQYF	TGTGCTAGCAGCCGCCGCCCGGGACTAGCGGGGGGGAGTAGCACAGATACGCAGTATTTT
TRBJ2-5	TRBD1	many	TRBV27	CASSPAGGRETQYF	TGTGCCAGCAGTCCGGCAGGGGGCCGAGAGACCCAGTACTTC